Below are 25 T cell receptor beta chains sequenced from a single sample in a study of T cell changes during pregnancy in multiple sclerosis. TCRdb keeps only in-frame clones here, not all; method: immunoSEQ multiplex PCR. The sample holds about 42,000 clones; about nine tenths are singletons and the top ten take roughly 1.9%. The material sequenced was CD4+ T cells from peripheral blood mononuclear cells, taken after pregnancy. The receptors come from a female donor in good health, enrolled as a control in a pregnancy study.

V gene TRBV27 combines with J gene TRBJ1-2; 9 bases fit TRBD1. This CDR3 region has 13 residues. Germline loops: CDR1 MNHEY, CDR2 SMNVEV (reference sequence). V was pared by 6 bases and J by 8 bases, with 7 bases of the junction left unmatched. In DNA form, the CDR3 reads TGTGCCAGCAGAAGACAGGGGGGCGAAGGCTACACCTTC. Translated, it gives CASRRQGGEGYTF.

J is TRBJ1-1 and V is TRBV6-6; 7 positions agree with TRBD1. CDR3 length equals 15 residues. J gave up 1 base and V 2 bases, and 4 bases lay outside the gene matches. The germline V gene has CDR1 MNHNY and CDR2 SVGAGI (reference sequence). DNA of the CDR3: TGTGCCAGCAGTTACCGACAGGGTGGGAACACTGAAGCTTTCTTT. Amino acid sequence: CASSYRQGGNTEAFF.

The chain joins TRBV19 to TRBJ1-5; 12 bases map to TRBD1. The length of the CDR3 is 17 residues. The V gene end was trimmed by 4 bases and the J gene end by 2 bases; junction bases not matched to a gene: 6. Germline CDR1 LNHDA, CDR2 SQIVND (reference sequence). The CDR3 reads CASSKGQGAGRNQPQHF. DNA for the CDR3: TGTGCCAGTAGTAAGGGACAGGGGGCCGGTCGCAATCAGCCCCAGCATTTT.

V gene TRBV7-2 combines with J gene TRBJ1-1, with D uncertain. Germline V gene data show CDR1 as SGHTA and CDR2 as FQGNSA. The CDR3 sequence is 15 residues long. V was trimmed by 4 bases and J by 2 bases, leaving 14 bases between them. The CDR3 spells CASSSLQTLNTEAFF. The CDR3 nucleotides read TGTGCCAGCAGCTCCCTACAGACACTCAACACTGAAGCTTTCTTT.

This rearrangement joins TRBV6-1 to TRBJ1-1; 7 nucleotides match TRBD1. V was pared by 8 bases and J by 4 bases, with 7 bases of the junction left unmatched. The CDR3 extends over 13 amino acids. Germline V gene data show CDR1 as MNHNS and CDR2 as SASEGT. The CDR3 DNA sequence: TGTGCCAGCTTATTACAGGGGACCACTGAAGCTTTCTTT. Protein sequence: CASLLQGTTEAFF.

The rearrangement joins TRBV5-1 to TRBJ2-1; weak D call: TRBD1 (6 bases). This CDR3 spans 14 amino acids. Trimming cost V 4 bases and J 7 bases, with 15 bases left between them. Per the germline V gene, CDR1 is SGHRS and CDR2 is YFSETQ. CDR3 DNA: TGCGCCAGCAGCGCCACAGGGAGAGGGAATGAGCAGTTCTTC. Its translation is CASSATGRGNEQFF.

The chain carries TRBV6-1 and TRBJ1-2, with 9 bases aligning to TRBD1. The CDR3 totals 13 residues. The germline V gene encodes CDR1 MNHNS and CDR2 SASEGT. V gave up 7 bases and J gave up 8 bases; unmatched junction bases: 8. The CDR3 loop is CASIDRGAGGYTF. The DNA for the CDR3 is TGTGCCAGCATCGACAGGGGGGCAGGGGGCTACACCTTC.

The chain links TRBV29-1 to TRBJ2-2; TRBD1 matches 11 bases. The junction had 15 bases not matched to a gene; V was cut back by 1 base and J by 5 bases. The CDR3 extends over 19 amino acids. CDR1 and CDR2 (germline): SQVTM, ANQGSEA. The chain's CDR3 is CSVEGLASGQGARTGELFF. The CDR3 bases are TGCAGCGTTGAAGGACTCGCCTCAGGACAGGGGGCGCGGACCGGGGAGCTGTTTTTT.

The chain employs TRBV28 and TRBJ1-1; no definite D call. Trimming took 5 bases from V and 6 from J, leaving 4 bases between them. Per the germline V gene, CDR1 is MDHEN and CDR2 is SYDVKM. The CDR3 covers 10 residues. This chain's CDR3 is CASSQAEAFF. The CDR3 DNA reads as TGTGCCAGCAGTCAGGCTGAAGCTTTCTTT. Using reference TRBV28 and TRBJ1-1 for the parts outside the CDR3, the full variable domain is DVKVTQSSRYLVKRTGEKVFLECVQDMDHENMFWYRQDPGLGLRLIYFSYDVKMKEKGDIPEGYSVSREKKERFSLILESASTNQTSMYLCASSQAEAFFGQGTRLTVV.

The CDR3 sequence is CASSQGTAKSYGYTF. CDR3 coding DNA: TGCGCCAGCAGCCAAGGGACAGCAAAGTCTTATGGCTACACCTTC. This chain uses TRBV4-3 with TRBJ1-2, with D tentatively TRBD1 (6 bases). CDR3 size: 15 residues. The germline CDR1 and CDR2 sequences are LGHNA and YSLEER. Trimming removed 1 base from V and 5 bases from J, with 14 bases in between.

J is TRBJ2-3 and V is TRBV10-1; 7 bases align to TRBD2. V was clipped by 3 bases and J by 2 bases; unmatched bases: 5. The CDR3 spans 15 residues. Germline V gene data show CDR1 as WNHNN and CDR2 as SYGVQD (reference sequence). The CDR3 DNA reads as TGCGCCAGCAGTGATGGGGCGGGGGACACAGATACGCAGTATTTT. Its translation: CASSDGAGDTDTQYF.

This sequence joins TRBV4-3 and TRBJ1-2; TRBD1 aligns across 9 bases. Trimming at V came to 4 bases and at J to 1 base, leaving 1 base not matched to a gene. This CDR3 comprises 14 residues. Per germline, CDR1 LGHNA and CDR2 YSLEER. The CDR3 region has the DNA TGCGCCAGCAGCCCGGACAGGGGTAACTATGGCTACACCTTC. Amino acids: CASSPDRGNYGYTF.

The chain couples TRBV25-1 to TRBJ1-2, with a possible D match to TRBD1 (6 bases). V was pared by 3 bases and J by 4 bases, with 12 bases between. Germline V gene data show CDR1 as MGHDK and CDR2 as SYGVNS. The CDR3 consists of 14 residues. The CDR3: CASSDGGGFYGYTF. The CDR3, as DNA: TGTGCCAGCAGTGACGGGGGGGGCTTCTATGGCTACACCTTC.

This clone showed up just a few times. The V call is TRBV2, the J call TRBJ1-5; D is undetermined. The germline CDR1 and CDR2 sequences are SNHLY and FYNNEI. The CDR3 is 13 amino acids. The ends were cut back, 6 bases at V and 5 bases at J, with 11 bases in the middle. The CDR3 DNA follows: TGTGCCAGCAGATATAGATCTGATCAGCCCCAGCATTTT. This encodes CASRYRSDQPQHF.

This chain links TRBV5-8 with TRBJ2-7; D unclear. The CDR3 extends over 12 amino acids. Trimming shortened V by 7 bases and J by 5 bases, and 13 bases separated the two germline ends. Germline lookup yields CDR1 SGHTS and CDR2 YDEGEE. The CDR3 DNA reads TGTGCCAGCGGGCTCAGGTTCCACGAGCAGTACTTC. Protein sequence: CASGLRFHEQYF.

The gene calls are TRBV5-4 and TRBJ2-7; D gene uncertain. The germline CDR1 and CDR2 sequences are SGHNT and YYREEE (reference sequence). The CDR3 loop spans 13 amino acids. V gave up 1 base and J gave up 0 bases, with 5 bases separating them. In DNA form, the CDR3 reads TGTGCCAGCAGCTTGCCTAGCTCCTACGAGCAGTACTTC. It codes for CASSLPSSYEQYF.

Here the CDR3 reads CASSSNRDLLNTEAFF. As DNA, the CDR3 is TGTGCCAGCAGCTCCAACAGGGACCTCTTGAACACTGAAGCTTTCTTT. This sequence joins TRBV5-4 and TRBJ1-1; D is perhaps TRBD1 (6 bases). Germline-derived CDR1 and CDR2 are SGHNT and YYREEE (reference sequence). CDR3 length: 16 amino acids. Deletions cut 3 bases from V and 0 bases from J, with 15 bases between. The entire variable domain, with the rest obtained from reference TRBV5-4 and TRBJ1-1, is as follows: ETGVTQSPTHLIKTRGQQVTLRCSSQSGHNTVSWYQQALGQGPQFIFQYYREEENGRGNFPPRFSGLQFPNYSSELNVNALELDDSALYLCASSSNRDLLNTEAFFGQGTRLTVV.

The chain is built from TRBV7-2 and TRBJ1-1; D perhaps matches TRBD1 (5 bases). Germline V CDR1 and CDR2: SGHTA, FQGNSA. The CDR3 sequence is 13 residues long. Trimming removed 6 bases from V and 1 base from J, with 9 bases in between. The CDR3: CASRLTGNTEAFF. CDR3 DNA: TGTGCCAGCAGATTAACAGGGAACACTGAAGCTTTCTTT.

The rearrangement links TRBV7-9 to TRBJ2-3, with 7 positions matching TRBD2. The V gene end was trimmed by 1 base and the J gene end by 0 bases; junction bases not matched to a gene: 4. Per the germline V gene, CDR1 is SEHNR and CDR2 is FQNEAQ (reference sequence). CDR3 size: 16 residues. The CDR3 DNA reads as TGTGCCAGCAGCTTAGATCAGCGGGGCAGCACAGATACGCAGTATTTT. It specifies CASSLDQRGSTDTQYF.

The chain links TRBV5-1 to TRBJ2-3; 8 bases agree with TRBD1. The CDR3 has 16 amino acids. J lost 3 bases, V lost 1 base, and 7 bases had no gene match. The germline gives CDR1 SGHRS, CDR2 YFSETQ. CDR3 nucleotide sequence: TGCGCCAGCAGCTTGACGGACAGGGCGGGGACAGATACGCAGTATTTT. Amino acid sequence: CASSLTDRAGTDTQYF.

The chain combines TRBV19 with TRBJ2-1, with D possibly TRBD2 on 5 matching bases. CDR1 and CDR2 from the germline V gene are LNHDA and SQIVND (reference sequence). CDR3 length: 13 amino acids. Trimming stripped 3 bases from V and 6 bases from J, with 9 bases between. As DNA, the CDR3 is TGTGCCAGTAGTATTTCGGGAACCAATGAGCAGTTCTTC. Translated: CASSISGTNEQFF.

Here the CDR3 reads CASSVQGPGTGTANEKLFF. CDR3 sequence (DNA): TGCGCCAGCAGCGTACAGGGTCCCGGGACCGGGACCGCTAATGAAAAACTGTTTTTT. The rearrangement uses TRBV5-1 and TRBJ1-4, with D possibly TRBD1 on 6 matching bases. V lost 4 bases, J lost 3 bases, and 25 bases lay in between. The CDR3 length is 19 residues. The germline gives CDR1 SGHRS, CDR2 YFSETQ.

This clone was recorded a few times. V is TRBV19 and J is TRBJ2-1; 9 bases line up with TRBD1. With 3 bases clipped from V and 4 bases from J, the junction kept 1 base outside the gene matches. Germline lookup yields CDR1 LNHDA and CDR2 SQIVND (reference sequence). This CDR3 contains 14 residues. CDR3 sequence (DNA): TGTGCCAGTAGTATGGGGACAGGGTACAATGAGCAGTTCTTC. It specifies CASSMGTGYNEQFF.

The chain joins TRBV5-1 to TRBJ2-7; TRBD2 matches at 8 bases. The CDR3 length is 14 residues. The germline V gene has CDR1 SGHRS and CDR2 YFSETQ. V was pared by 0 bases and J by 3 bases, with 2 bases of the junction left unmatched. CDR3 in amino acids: CASSLDRGGYEQYF. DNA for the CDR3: TGCGCCAGCAGCTTGGACCGGGGGGGCTACGAGCAGTACTTC.

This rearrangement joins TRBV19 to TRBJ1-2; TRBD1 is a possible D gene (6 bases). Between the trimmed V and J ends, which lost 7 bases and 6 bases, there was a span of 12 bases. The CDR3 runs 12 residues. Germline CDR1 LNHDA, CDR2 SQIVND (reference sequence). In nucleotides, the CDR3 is TGTGCCAGTAAGTACAGGGAAGATGGCTACACCTTC. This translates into CASKYREDGYTF.